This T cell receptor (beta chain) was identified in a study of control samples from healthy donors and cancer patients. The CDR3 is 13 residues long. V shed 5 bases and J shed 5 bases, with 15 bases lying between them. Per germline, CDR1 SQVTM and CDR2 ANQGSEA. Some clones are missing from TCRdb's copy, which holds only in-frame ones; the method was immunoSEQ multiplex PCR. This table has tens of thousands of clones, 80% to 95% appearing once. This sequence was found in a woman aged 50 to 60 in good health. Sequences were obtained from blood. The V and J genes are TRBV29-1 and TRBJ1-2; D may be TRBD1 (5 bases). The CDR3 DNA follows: TGCAGCGTTTCCAGCGGTGGGGGATATGGCTACACCTTC. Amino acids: CSVSSGGGYGYTF.